What follows are 32 T cell receptor beta chains derived from one specimen sequenced in a study of blood T cell repertoires in COVID-19. Clones were read by immunoSEQ multiplex PCR, and TCRdb kept only the in-frame ones, dropping some. The sample has some 400,000 clones, more than 65% seen once; the top ten hold 0.85% to 1.2%. The sample comprised peripheral blood. Receptors were obtained from a human donor with acute or convalescent COVID-19. The donor label of this sample is uncertain.

The chain recombines TRBV5-4 with TRBJ1-2; 8 bases agree with TRBD1. CDR1 is SGHNT and CDR2 is YYREEE in the germline V gene (reference sequence). J was trimmed by 5 bases and V by 5 bases; bases with no gene match: 8. This CDR3 has 14 amino acids. CDR3 in DNA: TGTGCCAGCAGTTCCCGGGACAGGTCATATGGCTACACCTTC. It codes for CASSSRDRSYGYTF.

This chain links TRBV4-1 with TRBJ1-2; 8 nucleotides align to TRBD1. There are 15 residues in the CDR3. Unmatched junction bases numbered 6, after V lost 1 base and J lost 5 bases. Germline V gives CDR1 MGHRA, CDR2 YSYEKL. Here the CDR3 reads CASSQGQGTRYGYTF. CDR3 coding DNA: TGCGCCAGCAGCCAAGGACAGGGGACGCGGTATGGCTACACCTTC.

The gene calls are TRBV3-1 (or the pseudogene TRBV3-2) and TRBJ2-5; D call uncertain. Germline CDR1 LGHDT, CDR2 YNNKEL (reference sequence). V lost 4 bases and J 0 bases, leaving 6 bases between the germline ends. This CDR3 spans 13 amino acids. CDR3 region: CASSRRDQETQYF. In DNA, the CDR3 is TGTGCCAGCAGCCGACGGGACCAAGAGACCCAGTACTTC.

This rearrangement joins TRBV12-3 or TRBV12-4 to TRBJ1-2, with TRBD1 matching 7 bases. Germline trimming cut 8 bases from V and 2 bases from J; bases unmatched to any gene: 5. The CDR3 covers 13 residues. The CDR3 DNA follows: TGTGCCAGCGCCCCGGGACAGAACTATGGCTACACCTTC. This gives the protein CASAPGQNYGYTF.

The chain combines TRBV7-2 with TRBJ2-7, with TRBD1 matching over 9 bases. CDR1 and CDR2 from the germline V gene are SGHTA and FQGNSA. This CDR3 is 15 amino acids long. The ends lost 1 base at V and 6 bases at J; junction bases unmatched: 7. The CDR3 DNA reads TGTGCCAGCAGCTTAGAAGGGACAGGGCGACTCGAGCAGTACTTC. It encodes CASSLEGTGRLEQYF.

This clone appeared a single time. The rearrangement uses TRBV12-3 or TRBV12-4 and TRBJ2-5; D ambiguous. The length of the CDR3 is 13 residues. Trimming removed 3 bases at V and 5 bases at J, with 10 bases between. The CDR3 coding sequence is TGTGCCAGCAGTTTCTTACCCCGGGAGACCCAGTACTTC. This translates into CASSFLPRETQYF.

This chain joins TRBV27 and TRBJ2-1, with 8 nucleotides matching TRBD2. Germline lookup yields CDR1 MNHEY and CDR2 SMNVEV (reference sequence). CDR3 length equals 15 residues. Trimming cost V 0 bases and J 7 bases; bases outside gene matches: 5. The CDR3 protein is CASSLSASGQNEQFF. CDR3 DNA sequence: TGTGCCAGCAGTTTATCCGCTAGCGGGCAAAATGAGCAGTTCTTC.

This clone has just one count. The chain carries TRBV15 and TRBJ1-4; TRBD1 might be the D (5 bases). Germline V gene data show CDR1 as LNHNV and CDR2 as YYDKDF (reference sequence). CDR3 size: 16 residues. Trimming took off 2 bases at V and 9 bases at J, with 19 bases between the two ends. The CDR3 is CATSRREARAQQKLFF. The CDR3 DNA is TGTGCCACCAGCAGAAGAGAGGCCAGGGCCCAACAAAAACTGTTTTTT.

This chain's CDR3 is CASSYSVTGYNEQFF. CDR3 bases: TGTGCCAGCAGTTACTCGGTGACAGGATACAATGAGCAGTTCTTC. The chain joins TRBV6-2 or TRBV6-3 to TRBJ2-1; weak D call: TRBD1 (6 bases). CDR3 length: 15 residues. Germline CDR1 and CDR2: MNHEY and SVGEGT. V was shortened by 0 bases and J by 4 bases, with 10 bases between the two germline ends.

The rearrangement joins TRBV29-1 to TRBJ1-2; tentative D call: TRBD1 (5 bases). V lost 1 base and J 4 bases, leaving 16 bases between the germline ends. Germline values: CDR1 SQVTM, CDR2 ANQGSEA. This CDR3 contains 15 residues. The CDR3: CSVEGSDTARYGYTF. In DNA form, the CDR3 reads TGCAGCGTTGAAGGCTCGGACACGGCGCGCTATGGCTACACCTTC.

The rearrangement joins TRBV30 to TRBJ1-1, with TRBD1 matching over 7 bases. After removal of 2 bases from V and 10 bases from J, the junction contained 4 bases not matched to a gene. The CDR3 is 11 amino acids. The V gene's germline CDR1 is GTSNPN and CDR2 SVGIG (reference sequence). DNA for the CDR3: TGTGCCTGGAGTTCAGGGGGAGTAGCTTTCTTT. Amino acids: CAWSSGGVAFF.

V usage is TRBV15 and J usage is TRBJ1-3, with D tentatively TRBD1 (5 bases). CDR3 length equals 14 residues. With 4 bases removed from V and 3 bases from J, the gap between germline ends came to 10 bases. CDR1 and CDR2 (germline): LNHNV, YYDKDF (reference sequence). The CDR3 DNA sequence: TGTGCCACCAGCATCGGCAGGGTTGGAAACACCATATATTTT. Encoded protein: CATSIGRVGNTIYF.

This chain connects TRBV19 to TRBJ2-3; TRBD1 might be the D (5 bases). This CDR3 comprises 14 residues. Germline V gene lookup returns CDR1 LNHDA and CDR2 SQIVND (reference sequence). Trimming shortened V by 5 bases and J by 6 bases, and 15 bases separated the two germline ends. The CDR3 here is CASSGRVSWDTQYF. The CDR3 DNA follows: TGTGCCAGTAGTGGCAGGGTTTCTTGGGATACGCAGTATTTT.

This sequence joins TRBV5-1 and TRBJ2-3; 9 positions match TRBD1. CDR3 length: 16 amino acids. V shed 2 bases, J shed 4 bases, and the junction held 8 bases outside the gene matches. The V gene's germline CDR1 is SGHRS and CDR2 YFSETQ. This CDR3 is CASSFYDRGISDTQYF. The CDR3 bases are TGCGCCAGCAGCTTTTATGACAGGGGGATTTCAGATACGCAGTATTTT. The full variable domain, in which reference TRBV5-1 and TRBJ2-3 provide the parts outside the CDR3, is KAGVTQTPRYLIKTRGQQVTLSCSPISGHRSVSWYQQTPGQGLQFLFEYFSETQRNKGNFPGRFSGRQFSNSRSEMNVSTLELGDSALYLCASSFYDRGISDTQYFGPGTRLTVL.

This rearrangement joins TRBV12-3 or TRBV12-4 to TRBJ1-5; D gene uncertain. The CDR3 contains 12 residues. The V and J ends lost 1 base and 5 bases respectively, with 3 bases between them. CDR3 in amino acids: CASSLDYQPQHF. The CDR3 region has the DNA TGTGCCAGCAGTTTAGACTATCAGCCCCAGCATTTT.

This rearrangement joins TRBV19 to TRBJ1-2; no definite D call. Germline V gives CDR1 LNHDA, CDR2 SQIVND (reference sequence). V shed 3 bases and J shed 2 bases, with 13 bases lying between them. This CDR3 comprises 15 residues. CDR3 in amino acids: CASSIQNEQNYGYTF. The CDR3 DNA is TGTGCCAGTAGTATTCAGAATGAACAAAACTATGGCTACACCTTC.

The rearrangement links TRBV30 to TRBJ1-4; no definite D call. The CDR3 runs 17 residues. The V gene's germline CDR1 is GTSNPN and CDR2 SVGIG (reference sequence). V was trimmed by 2 bases and J by 5 bases, leaving 21 bases between them. This CDR3 is CAWSSGPGKVENEKLFF. The CDR3 DNA follows: TGTGCCTGGAGTTCCGGCCCGGGAAAGGTAGAGAATGAAAAACTGTTTTTT.

This clone has only a few counts. The chain carries TRBV12-1 and TRBJ1-5; the listed D gene, TRBD1, was not tested against the DNA. TRBV12-1 is marked as a pseudogene. The CDR3 is made up of 15 amino acids. In nucleotides, the CDR3 is TGTGCCAGCAGCTTTGAAGGGGGCAGGGGTCAGCCCCAGCATTTT. Amino acids: CASSFEGGRGQPQHF.

This clone has a handful of counts. The chain carries TRBV11-2 and TRBJ1-1; no definite D call. The V gene lost 1 base and the J gene lost 11 bases, with 11 bases spanning the gap. Germline loops: CDR1 SGHAT, CDR2 FQNNGV. The CDR3 is 12 amino acids. Here the CDR3 reads CASSLGRGGAFF. In DNA form, the CDR3 reads TGTGCCAGCAGCTTAGGGCGGGGTGGGGCTTTCTTT.

The chain joins TRBV15 to TRBJ2-1; 10 bases match TRBD1. The germline CDR1 and CDR2 sequences are LNHNV and YYDKDF (reference sequence). This CDR3 has 13 residues. J was trimmed by 7 bases and V by 5 bases; bases with no gene match: 2. Written as DNA, the CDR3 is TGTGCCACCAGCTCGGACAGGGGGAATGAGCAGTTCTTC. It yields the protein CATSSDRGNEQFF. Together with reference TRBV15 and TRBJ2-1, the CDR3 gives the full variable domain: DAMVIQNPRYQVTQFGKPVTLSCSQTLNHNVMYWYQQKSSQAPKLLFHYYDKDFNNEADTPDNFQSRRPNTSFCFLDIRSPGLGDTAMYLCATSSDRGNEQFFGPGTRLTVL.

In its sample, this clone was seen once. The genes are TRBV6-5 and TRBJ1-6; D not resolved. V dropped 0 bases and J dropped 9 bases, with 15 bases sitting between them. CDR3 length equals 16 residues. Germline-derived CDR1 and CDR2 are MNHEY and SVGAGI. In nucleotides, the CDR3 is TGTGCCAGCAGTTACTCAAGCAGACATGTCGGTTCACCCCTCCACTTT. The encoded protein is CASSYSSRHVGSPLHF.

This chain uses TRBV6-6 with TRBJ2-1; 10 bases map to TRBD1. The V segment lost 7 bases and the J segment 7 bases; nucleotides outside the gene matches: 13. This CDR3 has 16 residues. The germline V gene encodes CDR1 MNHNY and CDR2 SVGAGI (reference sequence). This CDR3 is CASKDAGQGYSNEQFF. Written as DNA, the CDR3 is TGTGCCAGCAAAGACGCGGGACAGGGGTACTCGAATGAGCAGTTCTTC.

The V call is TRBV4-2, the J call TRBJ2-5; 7 bases line up with TRBD2. Germline V gene data show CDR1 as LGHNA and CDR2 as YNFKEQ. The junction had 8 bases not matched to a gene; V was cut back by 4 bases and J by 0 bases. CDR3 size: 16 residues. CDR3 DNA: TGTGCCAGCAGCCTAACCCTTGGGACTAACCAAGAGACCCAGTACTTC. Its translation: CASSLTLGTNQETQYF.

J is TRBJ1-6 and V is TRBV7-8; 8 bases line up with TRBD1. CDR3 length: 17 residues. Trimming took 0 bases from V and 1 from J; bases not matched to a gene: 2. Germline V gene data show CDR1 as SGHVS and CDR2 as FQNEAQ. The CDR3, as DNA: TGTGCCAGCAGCTTAGCTCGACAGGGGTCCTATAATTCACCCCTCCACTTT. It translates to CASSLARQGSYNSPLHF.

The chain employs TRBV4-1 and TRBJ1-6; 12 bases align to TRBD1. Germline-derived CDR1 and CDR2 are MGHRA and YSYEKL. The length of the CDR3 is 16 residues. The V segment lost 5 bases and the J segment 7 bases; nucleotides outside the gene matches: 6. DNA for the CDR3: TGCGCCAGCAGCGACCGGGACAGGGGGCCCAATTCACCCCTCCACTTT. Protein sequence: CASSDRDRGPNSPLHF.

There are a few counts of this clone. J is TRBJ2-5 and V is TRBV15; D possibly corresponds to TRBD2 (6 bases). The V end was cut by 1 base, the J end by 6 bases, with 9 bases between. Germline loops: CDR1 LNHNV, CDR2 YYDKDF (reference sequence). The CDR3 sequence is 13 residues long. CDR3 in DNA: TGTGCCACCAGCAGAGGAGGAGGGCAGACCCAGTACTTC. It encodes CATSRGGGQTQYF.

This chain joins TRBV5-1 and TRBJ1-1, with D possibly being TRBD1 (6 bases). Germline CDR1 SGHRS, CDR2 YFSETQ. The CDR3 spans 14 residues. Trimming took 2 bases from V and 6 from J, leaving 14 bases between them. The DNA for the CDR3 is TGCGCCAGCAGCTTTTGGGGGGGCGAGTCTGAAGCTTTCTTT. This gives the protein CASSFWGGESEAFF.

The chain is built from TRBV2 and TRBJ1-5; 9 positions match TRBD1. Germline values: CDR1 SNHLY, CDR2 FYNNEI. V lost 6 bases, J lost 11 bases, and 14 bases stayed unmatched. The CDR3 runs 15 residues. The CDR3 is CASSASWTGESAQHF. The CDR3 DNA reads TGTGCCAGCAGCGCTTCCTGGACAGGGGAATCAGCCCAGCATTTT.

This rearrangement joins TRBV12-3 or TRBV12-4 to TRBJ1-2; tentatively, D is TRBD1 (6 bases). Trimming took off 6 bases at V and 6 bases at J, with 14 bases between the two ends. The CDR3 sequence is 13 residues long. DNA for the CDR3: TGTGCCAGCAGCACAAACAGGGTAGATGGCTACACCTTC. Protein sequence: CASSTNRVDGYTF.

This clone came up once. The V gene is TRBV28, the J gene TRBJ1-3; TRBD1 might be the D (5 bases). Trimming pared 5 bases from V and 5 bases from J, leaving 10 bases between. The germline gives CDR1 MDHEN, CDR2 SYDVKM. The CDR3 is 13 residues long. The CDR3 coding sequence is TGTGCCAGCAGTGCCAGGGATCGAAACACCATATATTTT. Translation gives CASSARDRNTIYF.

The V gene is TRBV27, the J gene TRBJ1-6, with D possibly TRBD1 on 5 matching bases. From germline, CDR1 is MNHEY and CDR2 SMNVEV (reference sequence). The CDR3 length is 17 residues. Trimming pared 10 bases from V and 2 bases from J, leaving 21 bases between. The CDR3 DNA is TGTGCCACCAAGTGGGGTGGGGACTCCGCCTATAATTCACCCCTCCACTTT. This codes for CATKWGGDSAYNSPLHF.

The chain links TRBV5-4 to TRBJ1-1; 7 bases agree with TRBD1. From germline, CDR1 is SGHNT and CDR2 YYREEE (reference sequence). The CDR3 loop spans 15 amino acids. Unmatched junction bases numbered 7, after V lost 4 bases and J lost 1 base. CDR3 sequence: CASSVRDRQNTEAFF. CDR3 DNA sequence: TGTGCCAGCAGCGTAAGGGACAGACAGAACACTGAAGCTTTCTTT.